The rows below give T cell receptor beta chains drawn from one sample of a study of T cells of healthy individuals. MiXCR, applied by TCRdb to the 5' RACE reads, yields one record per CDR3 protein. The repertoire consists of approximately 100,000 distinct CDR3 sequences, with approximately 16% occurring once and the leading ten covering about 6%. These TCRs come from a human donor in good health. The CDR3 runs from the conserved cysteine through the conserved F or W. Fields, in order: clone size, J gene, D gene, V gene, CDR3 protein, CDR3 DNA. A D gene is named only where the DNA matches it firmly. A row's size may be missing; if present it is once, few, many or a size class.

few TRBJ2-5 NA TRBV9 CASSVAPTEQETQYF TGTGCCAGCAGCGTAGCCCCGACGGAACAAGAGACCCAGTACTTC
once TRBJ2-7 TRBD2 TRBV15 CATQTGRGYEQYF TGTGCCACCCAAACCGGGAGGGGGTACGAGCAGTACTTC
many TRBJ2-1 TRBD2 TRBV4-1 CASSQRTSGGLNEQFF TGCGCCAGCAGCCAGAGGACTAGCGGGGGCCTCAATGAGCAGTTCTTC
NA TRBJ1-1 NA TRBV12-3/TRBV12-4 CASSPRQDTEAFF TGTGCCAGCAGTCCGAGACAGGACACTGAAGCTTTCTTT
NA TRBJ1-5 NA TRBV29-1 CSVGGGAGNQPQHF TGCAGCGTGGGGGGCGGCGCTGGCAATCAGCCCCAGCATTTT
few TRBJ2-1 TRBD2 TRBV28 CASKGLAGSSYNEQFF TGTGCCAGCAAGGGTCTAGCGGGATCTTCCTACAATGAGCAGTTCTTC
few TRBJ2-4 NA TRBV12-2 CASRFRDRESLAKNIQYF TGTGCAAGTCGCTTCCGGGACAGGGAATCCTTAGCCAAAAACATTCAGTACTTC
many TRBJ2-7 TRBD2 TRBV28 CAHSLLAGNNEQYF TGTGCCCACTCCCTGCTAGCGGGGAATAACGAGCAGTACTTC
NA TRBJ2-5 NA TRBV7-9 CASSLLLVETQYF TGTGCCAGCAGTCTGCTGCTGGTGGAGACCCAGTACTTC
few TRBJ2-7 NA TRBV6-5 CASSGAAYEQYF TGTGCCAGCAGTGGAGCAGCCTACGAGCAGTACTTC
once TRBJ1-1 NA TRBV5-5 CASSLTTNLNTEAFF TGTGCCAGCAGCCTTACGACAAACCTGAACACTGAAGCTTTCTTT
once TRBJ1-3 NA TRBV15 CATREGTSGNTIYF TGTGCCACCAGGGAGGGCACCTCTGGAAACACCATATATTTT
NA TRBJ2-5 TRBD1 TRBV15 CATSRSPPTGLETQYF TGTGCCACCAGCAGATCCCCGCCGACAGGGCTGGAGACCCAGTACTTC
NA TRBJ1-6 NA TRBV30 CAWSVTGLNSPLHF TGTGCCTGGAGTGTCACAGGGTTAAATTCACCCCTCCACTTT
few TRBJ2-3 NA TRBV27 CASSLARGDTQYF TGTGCCAGCAGTTTGGCAAGGGGAGATACGCAGTATTTT
NA TRBJ1-4 TRBD1 TRBV7-2 CASSLSSGTGREKLFF TGTGCCAGCAGCTTATCGTCCGGGACAGGGAGGGAAAAACTGTTTTTT
few TRBJ2-7 TRBD1 TRBV2 CASGEGQTYEQYF TGTGCCAGCGGCGAGGGACAGACCTACGAGCAGTACTTC
NA TRBJ2-7 NA TRBV20-1 CSASQLGRDLYEQYF TGCAGTGCTAGTCAACTAGGGCGGGACCTCTACGAGCAGTACTTC
few TRBJ2-6 TRBD2 TRBV7-9 CASSSGGGANVLTF TGTGCCAGCAGCTCGGGAGGAGGGGCCAACGTCCTGACTTTC
NA TRBJ2-7 TRBD2 TRBV5-1 CASSLGAGEVYEQYF TGCGCCAGCAGCTTGGGAGCGGGAGAGGTCTACGAGCAGTACTTC
few TRBJ1-1 NA TRBV6-5 CASSYSHLPGQQRVAFF TGTGCCAGCAGTTACTCCCACCTCCCTGGACAGCAGCGCGTAGCTTTCTTT
once TRBJ2-7 TRBD2 TRBV7-2 CASSLGLAGLYEQYF TGTGCCAGCAGCTTGGGACTAGCGGGTCTCTACGAGCAGTACTTC
NA TRBJ1-2 TRBD1 TRBV28 CASTIRQGAAYGYTF TGTGCCAGCACCATCAGGCAGGGGGCGGCCTATGGCTACACCTTC
NA TRBJ2-5 NA TRBV2 CASSELRQETQYF TGTGCCAGCAGTGAACTCCGTCAAGAGACCCAGTACTTC
NA TRBJ1-5 NA TRBV12-3/TRBV12-4 CASSPPRGEPQHF TGTGCCAGCAGTCCACCCCGGGGAGAGCCCCAGCATTTT
many TRBJ1-1 NA TRBV12-3/TRBV12-4 CASRAAAGGGDTEAFF TGTGCCAGCAGGGCCGCGGCGGGTGGAGGCGACACTGAAGCTTTCTTT
many TRBJ2-1 NA TRBV28 CASSLGDEQFF TGTGCCAGCAGTTTGGGGGATGAGCAGTTCTTC
NA TRBJ2-1 NA TRBV4-1 CASSQEGGEGAYNEQFF TGCGCCAGCAGCCAAGAGGGAGGGGAGGGGGCCTACAATGAGCAGTTCTTC
NA TRBJ2-7 TRBD2 TRBV28 CASSVTSGGKYEQYF TGTGCCAGCAGTGTAACTAGCGGGGGGAAGTACGAGCAGTACTTC
many TRBJ2-2 TRBD2 TRBV15 CATRRERYTGELFF TGTGCCACCAGGCGGGAGAGGTATACCGGGGAGCTGTTTTTT
few TRBJ2-4 NA TRBV30 CAWSVRGAGDIQYF TGTGCCTGGAGTGTACGGGGGGCGGGAGACATTCAGTACTTC
NA TRBJ2-1 TRBD2 TRBV20-1 CSAQIAGGWSYNEQFF TGCAGTGCTCAAATAGCGGGGGGTTGGTCCTACAATGAGCAGTTCTTC
many TRBJ2-7 NA TRBV12-3/TRBV12-4 CASSFNAELRAYEQYF TGTGCCAGCAGTTTCAACGCGGAATTGAGGGCCTACGAGCAGTACTTC
many TRBJ2-1 NA TRBV7-2 CASSLASARTYNEQFF TGTGCCAGCAGCTTAGCGAGCGCCAGAACCTACAATGAGCAGTTCTTC
medium-sized TRBJ2-5 TRBD2 TRBV13 CASSPREGETQYF TGTGCCAGCAGCCCTCGGGAGGGTGAGACCCAGTACTTC
many TRBJ2-3 TRBD2 TRBV6-2/TRBV6-3 CASSHPSAGSQLTQYF TGTGCCAGCAGTCACCCCTCAGCGGGATCCCAACTTACGCAGTATTTT
many TRBJ2-7 TRBD1 TRBV27 CASSFPWTGPPSEQYF TGTGCCAGCAGTTTCCCCTGGACAGGTCCCCCGTCCGAGCAGTACTTC
NA TRBJ2-7 TRBD2 TRBV5-1 CASSLVLAGGYEQYF TGCGCCAGCAGCTTGGTACTAGCGGGGGGCTACGAGCAGTACTTC
many TRBJ1-5 TRBD1 TRBV2 CASTRQGDQPQHF TGTGCCAGCACCCGACAGGGGGATCAGCCCCAGCATTTT
few TRBJ1-2 TRBD1 TRBV6-5 CASSRQGREGYTF TGTGCCAGCAGTAGACAGGGGAGAGAAGGCTACACCTTC
NA TRBJ1-6 NA TRBV3-1 CASSQEKGLHF TGTGCCAGCAGCCAAGAGAAGGGTCTCCACTTT
many TRBJ2-3 TRBD2 TRBV29-1 CSVPTTSGRTDTQYF TGCAGCGTTCCGACGACTAGCGGGAGAACAGATACGCAGTATTTT
many TRBJ2-6 NA TRBV28 CASSQGHVGSSGANVLTF TGTGCCAGCAGTCAAGGACACGTCGGTAGCTCTGGGGCCAACGTCCTGACTTTC
few TRBJ2-3 NA TRBV7-3 CASSSGLSGSTDTQYF TGTGCCAGCAGCTCTGGATTAAGCGGGAGCACAGATACGCAGTATTTT
few TRBJ2-1 TRBD2 TRBV12-3/TRBV12-4 CASSFSPGTSGTHEQFF TGTGCCAGCAGTTTTTCACCGGGGACTAGCGGGACCCATGAGCAGTTCTTC
few TRBJ1-1 NA TRBV6-5 CASRNWNTEAFF TGTGCCAGCAGAAACTGGAACACTGAAGCTTTCTTT
few TRBJ2-4 NA TRBV7-3 CASSLSIKGHLTKNIQYF TGTGCCAGCAGCTTAAGTATTAAGGGACATCTGACCAAAAACATTCAGTACTTC
few TRBJ2-1 TRBD1 TRBV7-9 CASKLTGDHEQFF TGTGCCAGCAAACTGACAGGGGACCATGAGCAGTTCTTC
few TRBJ2-7 TRBD1 TRBV7-9 CASSQGQDAYEQYF TGTGCCAGCAGCCAAGGACAGGATGCCTACGAGCAGTACTTC